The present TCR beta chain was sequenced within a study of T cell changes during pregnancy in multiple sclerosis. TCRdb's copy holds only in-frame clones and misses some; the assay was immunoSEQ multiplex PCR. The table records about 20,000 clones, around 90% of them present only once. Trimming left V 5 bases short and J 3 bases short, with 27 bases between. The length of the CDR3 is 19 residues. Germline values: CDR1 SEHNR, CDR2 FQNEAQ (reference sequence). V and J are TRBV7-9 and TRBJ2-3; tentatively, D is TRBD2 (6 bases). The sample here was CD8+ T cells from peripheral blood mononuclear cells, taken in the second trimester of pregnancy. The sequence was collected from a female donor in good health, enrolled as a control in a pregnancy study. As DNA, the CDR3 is TGTGCCAGCAGCCAAGAGTGGCCGGGACTGGGGGTCGGGACAGATACGCAGTATTTT. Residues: CASSQEWPGLGVGTDTQYF. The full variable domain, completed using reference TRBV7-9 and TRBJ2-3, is DTGVSQNPRHKITKRGQNVTFRCDPISEHNRLYWYRQTLGQGPEFLTYFQNEAQLEKSRLLSDRFSAERPKGSFSTLEIQRTEQGDSAMYLCASSQEWPGLGVGTDTQYFGPGTRLTVL.